This TCR beta chain stems from a study of T cell responses to AZD1222 COVID-19 vaccine. Study-wide background: Timing groups of about 4 and about 12 weeks for second doses were pooled.

Remarks on this clone: The antigen is unknown.

Only in-frame clones appear in the TCRdb table, and some are missing; sequencing was by immunoSEQ multiplex PCR. This table has 90,000 to 150,000 clones, around 90% appearing once. Study-level results: Distributed over spike, vaccine-associated CD4 TCRs predominated at 160-218 and 743-854. The study sampled repertoires only after the peak T cell response.

The CDR3 is made up of 15 amino acids. The J segment lost 1 base and the V segment lost 5 bases, leaving 6 bases of the junction unmatched. CDR1 is LNHDA and CDR2 is SQIVND in the germline V gene (reference sequence). The origin of this receptor is an adult in good health. The chain employs TRBV19 and TRBJ1-1; TRBD1 agrees at 8 bases. Sample: peripheral blood, taken on day 0 of AZD1222 vaccination. The DNA of the CDR3 is TGTGCCAGTAGTGAGGACAGGGACGGGAACACTGAAGCTTTCTTT. This gives the protein CASSEDRDGNTEAFF. The complete variable domain, with remaining parts taken from reference TRBV19 and TRBJ1-1, reads DGGITQSPKYLFRKEGQNVTLSCEQNLNHDAMYWYRQDPGQGLRLIYYSQIVNDFQKGDIAEGYSVSREKKESFPLTVTSAQKNPTAFYLCASSEDRDGNTEAFFGQGTRLTVV.